This T cell receptor beta chain was identified in a study of OX40 agonist ivuxolimab in advanced cancers. For the study at large: Patients received ivuxolimab, an agonistic anti-OX40 (CD134) antibody. Two patients with cutaneous melanoma and one with hepatocellular carcinoma, three in total, showed partial responses.

Study results and limitations: The specificity for antigen of the expanded peripheral T cells was not determined.

In the case of this clone: Its antigen is undetermined.

The CDR3 is made up of 13 amino acids. The V segment lost 1 base and the J segment 3 bases; nucleotides outside the gene matches: 0. CDR1 is SGHAT and CDR2 is FQNNGV in the germline V gene. Clones were read by immunoSEQ multiplex PCR, and TCRdb kept only the in-frame ones, dropping some. The table shows about 34,000 clones, with around 90% occurring only once. The chain employs TRBV11-2 and TRBJ2-7; 7 bases align to TRBD1. This TCR came from an adult with an advanced solid tumor such as melanoma, head and neck, liver or kidney cancer. The sequences come from CD4+ or CD8+ T cells sorted from blood, collected in a trial of the OX40 agonist ivuxolimab. CDR3 region: CASSLGDSYEQYF. CDR3 nucleotides: TGTGCCAGCAGCTTAGGGGACAGCTACGAGCAGTACTTC.